This TCR beta chain was sequenced in a study of blood T cell repertoires in COVID-19. Study-level information: T cells, B-cell-depleted T cells, or PBMCs supplied cDNA or gDNA.

The germline V and J ends were trimmed by 3 bases and 7 bases, with 9 bases remaining between them. CDR1 and CDR2 (germline): MNHEY, SVGEGT. This CDR3 is 12 amino acids long. Recruitment covered about 25 US areas and drew participants whose ages spanned roughly 18 to 100 years. Participants were placed into cohorts based on the clinical history they reported. Either two negative PCRs, clearance, or symptom resolution qualified Cohort 3 donors as recovered. This clone was counted once. Produced via immunoSEQ multiplex PCR; TCRdb's table is partial and in-frame only. The repertoire includes approximately 210,000 clones, approximately 84% of them detected once, and around 16% sits in the top ten.

The V and J genes are TRBV6-2 or TRBV6-3 and TRBJ1-1; D uncertain. What was sequenced was PBMCs or T cells enriched from blood (not recorded which). The receptor's source is a man aged 35-49 years who had recovered from COVID-19. The CDR3 DNA reads as TGTGCCAGCAGTTATTGGGAGGGTGAAGCTTTCTTT. It is translated as CASSYWEGEAFF.